This T cell receptor (beta chain) was captured by sequencing in a study of cytomegalovirus exposure and HLA in healthy donors (dated by TCRdb to the late 2010s). Describing the broader study: An earlier analysis of some 600 of the donors reported about 280 Gb of sequence data and 117 million unique TCR beta sequences obtained from around 180 million T cells. Roughly 320 gigabases of sequencing data and 75 million to 85 million unique TCR sequences made up an early release that covered approximately 700 HLA-typed donors. Among the roughly 430 genotyped donors, approximately 77% belonged to the genetic ancestry cluster associated with self-reported Caucasian donors. The study aimed to test whether signatures of past pathogen exposure could be identified by cataloging public T cell receptors. Using immunosequencing, the study profiled T cell repertoires from 640 or so subjects and related those repertoires to cytomegalovirus serostatus. A separate validation cohort of approximately 120 different subjects was used in addition to the approximately 700-subject first cohort. To predict cytomegalovirus infection status, the study combined high-throughput TCR immunosequencing, statistical association of individual TCRs with disease status, and machine learning. To study patterns of TCR occurrence, a later analysis re-analyzed previously published TCR beta repertoires from several hundred donors and added high-resolution HLA genotyping. The later analysis used no new phenotypic data to find candidate immune exposures, relying instead on TCR beta sequences and their occurrence across donors. To decide whether each TCR beta V gene segment behaved as functional or pseudogenic, an earlier analysis of 587 of the donors relied on high-throughput TCR beta sequencing. Donor age, sex, ethnicity and CMV serostatus were collected together with the repertoire data. In a later genetic analysis, genome-wide SNP genotypes for about 55% of the roughly 700 donors were used, and that subset was treated as a discovery cohort. Every repertoire in the discovery cohort had been generated on one and the same sequencing platform. Class I and class II HLA loci were covered by the typing at four-digit resolution. The number of donors typed differed by locus, with roughly 629-640 for A, B, C, DRB1 and DQB1, around 500 for DQA1, some 570 for DPA1, and approximately 470 for DPB1. Four or five DR-DQ haplotypes were handled as single units for association and clustering because linkage in the cohort was strong. Among 398 genotyped donors of the cohort, an average of approximately 200,000 unique TCR beta nucleotide sequences was sequenced per donor, of which 15% to 20% were non-productive.

Turning to this clone: This receptor's antigen is unknown. No much larger clone exists at a distance of one base, and base qualities are not known.

Library preparation employed the immunoSEQ multiplex PCR assay. A mixture of 60 forward primers for TCR Vbeta segments and 13 reverse primers for TCR Jbeta segments was used in the multiplex PCR. The CDR3 region of rearranged TCR beta genes was amplified from genomic DNA with a multiplex PCR assay. Amplified TCR beta libraries were sequenced as 87-base-pair reads on the Illumina HiSeq System. The authors' analysis ran thus. A later analysis counted tens of millions of unique TCR beta chains across the 690 or so repertoires, and around 9.9 million of these chains were shared by at least two donors. Raw reads were error-corrected and collapsed into unique sequences by a nearest-neighbor algorithm in which closely related sequences were merged to remove PCR and sequencing errors. To assign V, D and J gene segments, CDR3 sequences were aligned to IMGT reference sequences. For a sequence to be retained, at least a six-nucleotide match to both a V gene segment and a J gene segment was required. Rearrangements were classified as productive when the CDR3 lacked stop codons and remained in frame with V and J, and all other rearrangements were classified as non-productive. CDR3 was defined according to IMGT convention as the region running from the second conserved V-encoded cysteine to the conserved J-encoded phenylalanine. In an earlier analysis of around 640 of the donors, sequences lacking an unambiguous match to a single V gene segment were excluded. An earlier analysis of 587 of the donors called V segments functional above 56.7% productive rearrangements and segregating when the between-donor standard deviation exceeded 5%. A statistical classification framework was built for diagnosing cytomegalovirus status from the catalog of TCR beta chain sequences. In a later analysis, TCR nucleotide sequences were compared against IMGT/GENE-DB human TR gene sequences so that V and J genes could be assigned. Using the TCRdist pipeline, a later analysis assigned CDR3 sequences along with most-parsimonious VDJ recombination scenarios. In a later analysis, each TCR beta chain was defined by its CDR3 amino acid sequence together with its V-gene family, and reads lacking a unique V-gene family were excluded. A later analysis removed over 500 highly shared, low-generation-probability nucleotide sequences to deal with suspected cross-contamination and a sequencing artifact. A later analysis calculated a clonal expansion index for each public chain from normalized within-repertoire ranks of inferred template counts. In a later analysis, generation probabilities were computed with a VDJ recombination model fitted to out-of-frame rearrangements, and the resulting probabilities were checked against IGoR. In a later analysis, TCR-TCR, TCR-HLA and TCR-CMV co-occurrence was scored with hypergeometric tests, and a repertoire-size bias correction was applied to TCR pairs. False discovery rates were estimated in a later analysis by permuting HLA or CMV assignments 20 times. In a later analysis, co-occurring TCRs were grouped with DBSCAN, and TCRdist sequence similarity was added when clustering was performed within HLA-allele-positive subsets. Repertoires with fewer than 30,000 or more than 120,000 public chains were left out of co-occurrence clustering, as were roughly five repertoires with anomalous nucleotide sharing. The table comes from immuneACCESS by way of TCRdb, which keeps in-frame sequences with V and J called. Part of the clones is missing from these tables; in studies checked, under half for an unresolved V gene and the rest for unknown reasons. V, J and clone size were drawn from that table, and D and trimming were deduced from the DNA. A total of 150,000 or so clones appear in this sample, about 72% of them only once. Less than 2.5% of the sample goes to the ten largest clones.

In total, around 600 healthy bone marrow donors made up the cohort. Cohort members were all nominally healthy when sampled, although unrecorded immune exposures were likely present. The donor tested CMV seropositive, placing the donor among the roughly 300 seropositive members of the cohort. A peripheral blood sample was collected from each donor, and TCR beta sequencing was performed on peripheral blood mononuclear cells. Genomic DNA was extracted from the blood cell samples with the Qiagen DNeasy Blood Extraction Kit. General findings and caveats noted by the study authors: Immune exposure information for the cohort was limited to CMV serostatus. Most TCR sequences were observed very rarely across donors, whereas some public TCRs were present in many individuals. A cluster of highly shared sequence variants was judged likely to be a technical artifact of the sequencing pipeline. The study gave a list of 150 to 200 TCR beta chains associated with cytomegalovirus. In an earlier analysis of some 540 of the donors, most TCR beta V segments appeared in productive rearrangements about 90% or about 30% of the time, broadly matching IMGT annotations. In a later analysis, TCR association rates were found to vary across HLA loci, with the most associated TCRs seen for DRB1 alleles and the fewest for HLA-C alleles. Cytomegalovirus status was reported to be diagnosed by the classifier with high specificity and sensitivity in both the original and validation cohorts. According to a later analysis, most CMV-associated TCR beta chains appeared to be HLA-restricted, and the HLA associations seemed to be driven largely by CMV exposure. The presence/absence analyses assumed that sequencing depth was roughly uniform across donors, and that assumption may not be true. In a later analysis, 15,000 to 20,000 TCR beta sequences were associated with specific HLA alleles at a false discovery rate of 0.05. A later genetic analysis reported fewer N-insertions in productive TCRs among donors in an Asian-associated ancestry cluster than the roughly 700-donor mean. Linkage disequilibrium might explain the correlated functional status among segregating V segments, but an unknown experimental factor could not be excluded. Because HLA typing was missing for some donors at each locus, association tests included only the typed subset. In a later analysis, several top co-occurrence clusters were reported to appear linked to parvovirus B19, influenza, CMV and Epstein-Barr virus. A further reported finding was that TCR beta sequences accurately predicted the HLA-A and HLA-B alleles for most subjects in the first cohort. The authors suggested that the approach could potentially be generalized to other disease states and immunological phenotypes. Assigning TCR associations to individual alleles was difficult when HLA alleles, especially DR and DQ, strongly co-occurred. Compared with equally common non-associated chains, HLA-associated TCR beta chains in a later analysis were more clonally expanded and had lower generation probabilities. In a later genetic analysis, a missense DCLRE1C variant was associated with V-gene and J-gene trimming of TCR beta chains, and the association was replicated in an independent cohort. In vitro tests confirmed that a few of the cytomegalovirus-associated TCR beta chains recognize cytomegalovirus antigens. The cohort was sequenced for TCR beta chains only, and without alpha or paired-chain data the features that could be detected were limited. Because counts were too low, roughly 18 rarely observed V segments, including chromosome 9 orphons, were left out of the earlier analysis of about 620 of the donors.

The sequencing sample was made of PBMCs. This TCR derives from a man between 50 and 59 years old in good health and CMV-seropositive.

In nucleotides, the sequence is TGTGCCACCAGCGTCACTAGCGGGGTCAATGAGCAGTTCTTC. Its protein product is CATSVTSGVNEQFF. The chain is assembled from TRBV15 and TRBJ2-1, with TRBD2 identical over 10 junction bases. CDR1 and CDR2 were assigned from the germline V gene (reference sequence) as LNHNV and YYDKDF. From its cysteine to its phenylalanine, the CDR3 spans 14 amino acids. Just the 42-base CDR3 DNA is kept, in frame starting at base 1. V trim: 5 bases; J trim: 6 bases; unmatched bases: 4.